One T cell receptor (beta chain) is described in this entry. Its antigen is not identified. This sample is part of a study of tumor and adjacent non-tumor tissue in lung cancer. The overall study: Aged about 31 to 80 years, patients included about 11 men and roughly five women with stage I to III disease. Each sample yielded 3.5 million to 4.5 million productive TCRbeta reads on average.

Study findings and constraints: Shorter survival was associated with higher TCR diversity in tumors.

The CDR3 spans 14 residues. CDR1 and CDR2 from the germline V gene are MDHEN and SYDVKM. Trimming removed 5 bases from V and 9 bases from J, with 19 bases in between. No cell sorting was done before RNA was extracted from the tissue. Distant lung tissue was collected more than 3 cm away from the tumor edge. The library came from three nested PCR rounds adapted from ARM-PCR protocols. TCRdb itself ran the multiplex PCR reads through MiXCR, one entry per CDR3 protein. The profile shows more than 55,000 distinct CDR3 sequences, roughly three quarters of them singletons. The specimen sequenced was distant non-tumor lung tissue. The clonotype was recovered from a man aged 60 to 75 with non-small cell lung cancer. This rearrangement joins TRBV28 to TRBJ1-2; no clear D gene. The CDR3 sequence: CASSTLGSKNSYTF. Written as DNA, the CDR3 is TGTGCCAGCAGTACACTAGGGAGCAAAAATAGCTACACCTTC.